The next 22 T cell receptor beta chains were all read from a single sample in a study of CD8 T cells in ankylosing spondylitis. Study-level results: It appeared that ankylosing spondylitis blood was characterized by a TCR beta motif of roughly 8 highly homologous variants.

Via MiXCR, TCRdb re-called the 5' RACE reads, giving one row per CDR3 protein. The sample yields 450,000 to 550,000 distinct CDR3 sequences, roughly 5% seen once. For these TCRs, the target antigens are not known. The sample consisted of blood, either unsorted or a sorted T cell fraction (not recorded which). These receptors were taken from a male donor with ankylosing spondylitis.

This clonotype was seen repeatedly, ten times or more. The chain employs TRBV10-3 and TRBJ1-1; 8 nucleotides agree with TRBD1. The CDR3 totals 13 residues. The germline V gene encodes CDR1 ENHRY and CDR2 SYGVKD. J was trimmed by 3 bases and V by 8 bases; bases with no gene match: 5. CDR3 amino acids: CAIGTGSYTEAFF. Written as DNA, the CDR3 is TGTGCCATCGGGACAGGCTCATACACTGAAGCTTTCTTT.

This clonotype was seen only a few times. The chain links TRBV24-1 to TRBJ1-2, with a weak D call TRBD1 (5 bases). CDR1 KGHDR and CDR2 SFDVKD come from the germline V gene. The germline V and J ends were trimmed by 4 bases and 4 bases, with 12 bases remaining between them. This CDR3 has 14 residues. The CDR3 loop reads CATSDGDLLYGYTF. The CDR3 DNA is TGTGCCACCAGTGACGGGGACCTTCTCTATGGCTACACCTTC.

This clonotype was counted at least ten times. This chain uses TRBV10-3 with TRBJ1-1; 8 nucleotides agree with TRBD1. J lost 2 bases, V lost 5 bases, and 4 bases had no gene match. This CDR3 region has 14 residues. Germline lookup yields CDR1 ENHRY and CDR2 SYGVKD. CDR3 amino acids: CAISSGTGNTEAFF. Here the CDR3 DNA reads TGTGCCATCAGTTCCGGGACAGGAAACACTGAAGCTTTCTTT.

This clonotype has just a few counts. The V gene is TRBV11-2, the J gene TRBJ2-1, with 7 bases fitting TRBD2. The CDR3 runs to 15 residues. Germline trimming cut 5 bases from V and 2 bases from J; bases unmatched to any gene: 6. Germline V gives CDR1 SGHAT, CDR2 FQNNGV. DNA of the CDR3: TGTGCCAGCAGCCCTTTGACTAGCCCCTACAATGAGCAGTTCTTC. Protein product: CASSPLTSPYNEQFF.

This clonotype was detected ten times or more. This chain connects TRBV9 to TRBJ1-3, with no clear D. Trimming cost V 1 base and J 0 bases, with 14 bases left between them. Germline CDR1 reads SGDLS; CDR2 reads YYNGEE. The CDR3 loop spans 17 amino acids. The chain's CDR3 is CASSVRSSVGSGNTIYF. CDR3 nucleotides: TGTGCCAGCAGCGTAAGGTCGTCAGTGGGCTCTGGAAACACCATATATTTT.

The chain is built from TRBV12-3 or TRBV12-4 and TRBJ2-7; D is possibly TRBD1 (6 bases). The CDR3 has 16 residues. V lost 7 bases, J lost 3 bases, and 22 bases lay in between. CDR3 nucleotides: TGTGCCAGCACAACCTTCACGACAGGAGGTGGCTACGAGCAGTACTTC. Residues: CASTTFTTGGGYEQYF.

This clonotype came up many times. The J gene is TRBJ2-3, the V gene TRBV11-2; weak D call: TRBD1 (6 bases). The V and J ends lost 3 bases and 7 bases respectively, with 11 bases between them. Per the germline V gene, CDR1 is SGHAT and CDR2 is FQNNGV. The CDR3 runs to 13 residues. The CDR3 DNA reads TGTGCCAGCAGCTTCGGACAGTCATATACGCAGTATTTT. Translated: CASSFGQSYTQYF.

Ten or more counts support this clonotype. V and J are TRBV18 and TRBJ2-5; D remains ambiguous. CDR3 length: 14 residues. Germline V gene lookup returns CDR1 KGHSH and CDR2 LQKENI. Trimming took off 0 bases at V and 5 bases at J, with 10 bases between the two ends. CDR3 region: CASSPPSARETQYF. CDR3 bases: TGTGCCAGCTCACCACCAAGCGCGAGGGAGACCCAGTACTTC.

This clonotype was seen ten or more times. This chain joins TRBV29-1 and TRBJ2-1, with D unresolved. Germline lookup yields CDR1 SQVTM and CDR2 ANQGSEA. V lost 7 bases and J 0 bases, leaving 19 bases between the germline ends. There are 16 residues in the CDR3. The CDR3 DNA sequence: TGCAGCGCTACCCTTCAGACTGACGACTCCTACAATGAGCAGTTCTTC. Protein product: CSATLQTDDSYNEQFF.

This clonotype appeared a few times. The chain links TRBV20-1 to TRBJ2-3, with D unresolved. This CDR3 is 14 amino acids long. Germline V gene lookup returns CDR1 DFQATT and CDR2 SNEGSKA (reference sequence). Trimming took off 2 bases at V and 2 bases at J, with 11 bases between the two ends. The CDR3 loop reads CSARNFQSTDTQYF. CDR3 DNA sequence: TGCAGTGCTAGAAACTTCCAATCCACAGATACGCAGTATTTT.

This clonotype was observed many times. This sequence joins TRBV4-1 and TRBJ2-2; TRBD2 matches at 10 bases. CDR1 and CDR2 from the germline V gene are MGHRA and YSYEKL. The CDR3 runs 15 residues. V was pared by 4 bases and J by 5 bases, with 4 bases of the junction left unmatched. The CDR3 DNA is TGCGCCAGCAGCCTGACTAGCGGGTCAACCGGGGAGCTGTTTTTT. Translated, it gives CASSLTSGSTGELFF.

The rearrangement links TRBV13 to TRBJ2-2; D unclear. Germline-derived CDR1 and CDR2 are PRHDT and FYEKMQ (reference sequence). The CDR3 length is 18 residues. Trimming removed 2 bases from V and 4 bases from J, with 20 bases in between. CDR3 bases: TGTGCCAGCAGCTTAAATTTCCGGTCACCGACTTTCACCGGGGAGCTGTTTTTT. Translating gives CASSLNFRSPTFTGELFF.

This clonotype was found many times. The chain links TRBV6-2 or TRBV6-3 to TRBJ1-2; D gene uncertain. This CDR3 has 12 residues. Germline V CDR1 and CDR2: MNHEY, SVGEGT. Trimming left V 2 bases short and J 3 bases short, with 4 bases between. The CDR3 loop reads CASSYPDYGYTF. The CDR3 nucleotides are TGTGCCAGCAGTTACCCTGACTATGGCTACACCTTC.

This clonotype has ten or more counts. The chain is built from TRBV7-8 and TRBJ1-4, with no clear D. Germline lookup yields CDR1 SGHVS and CDR2 FQNEAQ. The V end lost 3 bases, the J end lost 2 bases, and 13 bases lay between the germline ends. This CDR3 contains 16 residues. The CDR3 region is CASSFSYRTTNEKLFF. Written as DNA, the CDR3 is TGTGCCAGCAGCTTTTCCTATCGGACCACTAATGAAAAACTGTTTTTT.

This clonotype was seen repeatedly, ten times or more. This rearrangement joins TRBV7-9 to TRBJ1-2; D is undetermined. CDR1 is SEHNR, CDR2 FQNEAQ, per germline (reference sequence). Trimming left V 5 bases short and J 8 bases short, with 12 bases between. The CDR3 totals 12 residues. Written as DNA, the CDR3 is TGTGCCAGCAGCGCGGGCCTGGGAGGCTACACCTTC. Translation gives CASSAGLGGYTF.

This clonotype occurred many times. The J gene is TRBJ2-7, the V gene TRBV12-3 or TRBV12-4; the match to TRBD2 covers 7 bases. V gave up 6 bases and J gave up 3 bases; unmatched junction bases: 11. CDR3 length equals 15 residues. CDR3 residues: CASRPGVAGRYEQYF. CDR3 in DNA: TGTGCCAGCAGACCCGGGGTAGCGGGCCGCTACGAGCAGTACTTC.

The gene calls are TRBV7-9 and TRBJ1-1; D unclear. Per the germline V gene, CDR1 is SEHNR and CDR2 is FQNEAQ (reference sequence). The CDR3 extends over 14 amino acids. With 5 bases removed from V and 5 bases from J, the gap between germline ends came to 15 bases. This chain's CDR3 is CASSGQAASTEAFF. The CDR3 bases are TGTGCCAGCAGCGGCCAGGCAGCGAGTACTGAAGCTTTCTTT.

This clonotype was found many times. The V gene is TRBV7-2, the J gene TRBJ1-1, with D possibly being TRBD1 (5 bases). This CDR3 is 12 amino acids long. Germline CDR1 and CDR2: SGHTA and FQGNSA. V was pared by 5 bases and J by 11 bases, with 15 bases between. CDR3 bases: TGTGCCAGCAGCCCGAGGGGTGATCAGGCTTTCTTT. Its protein is CASSPRGDQAFF.

This clonotype has at least ten counts. The V and J genes are TRBV5-1 and TRBJ1-1, with D tentatively TRBD1 (5 bases). Trimming pared 2 bases from V and 5 bases from J, leaving 16 bases between. CDR1 SGHRS and CDR2 YFSETQ come from the germline V gene. The length of the CDR3 is 15 residues. The CDR3 sequence is CASSFTTLRGTEAFF. CDR3 bases: TGCGCCAGCAGCTTTACCACACTACGGGGGACTGAAGCTTTCTTT.

This clonotype was seen many times. V and J are TRBV5-5 and TRBJ1-1; 7 bases match TRBD1. With V trimmed by 3 bases and J by 4 bases, 0 bases remained unmatched. The CDR3 has 12 amino acids. CDR1 is SGHKS and CDR2 is YYEKEE in the germline V gene (reference sequence). In nucleotides, the CDR3 is TGTGCCAGCAGCTCAGGGGGCACTGAAGCTTTCTTT. Translating gives CASSSGGTEAFF.

This clonotype was seen many times. The genes are TRBV20-1 and TRBJ1-2; D may be TRBD1 (6 bases). This CDR3 has 13 amino acids. V lost 5 bases to trimming and J lost 1 base, with 11 bases between them. Germline values: CDR1 DFQATT, CDR2 SNEGSKA (reference sequence). The DNA for the CDR3 is TGCAGTGCTGAACACAGGGTTAACTATGGCTACACCTTC. Its translation: CSAEHRVNYGYTF.

This clonotype was found many times. This chain uses TRBV29-1 with TRBJ1-2, with a weak D call TRBD1 (6 bases). The V end lost 8 bases, the J end lost 2 bases, and 12 bases lay between the germline ends. Germline V lookup: CDR1 SQVTM, CDR2 ANQGSEA. The CDR3 covers 12 residues. The CDR3 here is CSTWTANYGYTF. For the CDR3, the DNA is TGCAGCACTTGGACAGCGAACTATGGCTACACCTTC.